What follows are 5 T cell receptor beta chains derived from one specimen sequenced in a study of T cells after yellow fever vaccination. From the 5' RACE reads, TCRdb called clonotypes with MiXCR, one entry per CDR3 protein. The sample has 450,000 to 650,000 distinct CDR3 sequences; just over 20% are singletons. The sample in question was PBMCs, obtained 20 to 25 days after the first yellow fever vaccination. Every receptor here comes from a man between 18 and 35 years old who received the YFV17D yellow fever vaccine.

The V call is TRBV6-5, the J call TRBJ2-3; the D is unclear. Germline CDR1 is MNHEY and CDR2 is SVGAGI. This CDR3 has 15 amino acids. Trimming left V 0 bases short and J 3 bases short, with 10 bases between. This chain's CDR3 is CASSYSPYRTDTQYF. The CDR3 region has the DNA TGTGCCAGCAGTTACTCCCCATACCGGACAGATACGCAGTATTTT.

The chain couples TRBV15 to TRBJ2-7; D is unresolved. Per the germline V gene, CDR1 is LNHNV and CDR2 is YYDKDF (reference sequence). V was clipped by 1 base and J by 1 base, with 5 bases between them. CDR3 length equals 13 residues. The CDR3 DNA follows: TGTGCCACCAGCAGAGGCACATCCTACGAGCAGTACGTC. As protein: CATSRGTSYEQYV.

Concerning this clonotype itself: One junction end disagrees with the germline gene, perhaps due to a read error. DNA for the CDR3: TGTGCCAGCTGTTTGTTCCTAGGGAACACCGGGGAGCTGTTTTTT. It encodes CASCLFLGNTGELFF. The J gene is TRBJ2-2, the V gene TRBV28; unclear D gene. The CDR3 extends over 15 amino acids. CDR1 MDHEN and CDR2 SYDVKM come from the germline V gene.

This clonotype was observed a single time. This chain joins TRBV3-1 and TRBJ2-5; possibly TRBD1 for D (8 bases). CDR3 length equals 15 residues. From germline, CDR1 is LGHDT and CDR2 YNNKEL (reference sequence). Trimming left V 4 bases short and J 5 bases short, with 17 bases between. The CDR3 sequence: CASSRREQGGETQYF. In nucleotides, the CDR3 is TGTGCCAGCAGCCGCCGGGAACAGGGGGGGGAGACCCAGTACTTC.

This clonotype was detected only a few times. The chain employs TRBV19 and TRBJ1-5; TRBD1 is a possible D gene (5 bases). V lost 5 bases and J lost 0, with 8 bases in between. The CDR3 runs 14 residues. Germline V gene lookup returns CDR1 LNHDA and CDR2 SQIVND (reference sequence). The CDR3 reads CASSRDYSNQPQHF. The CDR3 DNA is TGTGCCAGTAGTCGGGACTATAGCAATCAGCCCCAGCATTTT.